Below are 24 T cell receptor beta chains sequenced from a single sample in a study of PD-1 blockade in classical Hodgkin lymphoma. Repertoires were generated with immunoSEQ multiplex PCR, while TCRdb's copy carries only in-frame clones and drops some. The data show over 45,000 clones, approximately 70% seen once. No patient escaped relapse after autologous stem cell transplantation, and brentuximab vedotin exposure varied. The material sequenced was peripheral blood mononuclear cells (PBMCs), taken before the second cycle of nivolumab. Source of these receptors: a human donor with classical Hodgkin lymphoma.

This chain uses TRBV29-1 with TRBJ2-2, with 10 positions matching TRBD1. The ends lost 4 bases at V and 6 bases at J; junction bases unmatched: 8. There are 15 residues in the CDR3. Germline CDR1 is SQVTM and CDR2 is ANQGSEA. This CDR3 reads CSVVRGGQGAGELFF. The DNA of the CDR3 is TGCAGCGTTGTAAGAGGTGGACAGGGGGCCGGGGAGCTGTTTTTT.

The J gene is TRBJ1-2, the V gene TRBV27, with D unresolved. This CDR3 region has 14 residues. Trimming pared 2 bases from V and 2 bases from J, leaving 9 bases between. The germline gives CDR1 MNHEY, CDR2 SMNVEV (reference sequence). The DNA for the CDR3 is TGTGCCAGCAGTTTACTGGGTGTCAACTATGGCTACACCTTC. Translating it yields CASSLLGVNYGYTF.

The chain uses TRBV5-8 and TRBJ1-2; no clear D. From germline, CDR1 is SGHTS and CDR2 YDEGEE. The CDR3 length is 15 residues. V lost 5 bases to trimming and J lost 4 bases, with 18 bases between them. The CDR3 nucleotides read TGTGCCAGCAGTCCGGATCCACGAAAGACCTATGGCTACACCTTC. This codes for CASSPDPRKTYGYTF. Full variable domain (outside the CDR3, taken from reference TRBV5-8 and TRBJ1-2): EAGVTQSPTHLIKTRGQQATLRCSPISGHTSVYWYQQALGLGLQFLLWYDEGEERNRGNFPPRFSGRQFPNYSSELNVNALELEDSALYLCASSPDPRKTYGYTFGSGTRLTVV.

Turning to this clone: One end of the junction does not line up with germline, which may come from a read error. This rearrangement joins TRBV6-1 to TRBJ2-7, with D perhaps TRBD1 or TRBD2 (5 bases each). The germline CDR1 and CDR2 sequences are MNHNS and SASEGT. CDR3 length: 14 amino acids. The CDR3, as DNA: TGTGCCAGCAGTTGGGACGGCCAGCGCCAGCCCCCTAACTTC. It encodes CASSWDGQRQPPNF.

This CDR3 is CASSLNMGGSTDTQYF. The CDR3 coding sequence is TGTGCCAGCAGCTTAAATATGGGAGGGAGCACAGATACGCAGTATTTT. The V gene is TRBV13, the J gene TRBJ2-3; 7 bases are a match to TRBD2. CDR3 length equals 16 residues. Germline V gene lookup returns CDR1 PRHDT and CDR2 FYEKMQ (reference sequence). V dropped 2 bases and J dropped 0; count of bases not matched to a gene: 5.

CDR3 amino acids: CASSLRPLGAGLYEQYF. Written as DNA, the CDR3 is TGTGCCAGCAGTTTACGCCCCCTGGGAGCGGGCCTCTACGAGCAGTACTTC. V is TRBV27 and J is TRBJ2-7; a possible D gene is TRBD2 (6 bases). Trimming stripped 2 bases from V and 3 bases from J, with 20 bases between. CDR1 is MNHEY, CDR2 SMNVEV, per germline (reference sequence). This CDR3 has 17 residues.

The chain links TRBV9 to TRBJ2-2; no clear D. CDR1 is SGDLS, CDR2 YYNGEE, per germline. V lost 0 bases and J 5 bases, leaving 17 bases between the germline ends. The CDR3 extends over 17 amino acids. This CDR3 reads CASSVALRQGGTGELFF. In DNA form, the CDR3 reads TGTGCCAGCAGCGTAGCCCTTCGGCAAGGTGGGACCGGGGAGCTGTTTTTT. Together with reference TRBV9 and TRBJ2-2, the CDR3 gives the full variable domain: DSGVTQTPKHLITATGQRVTLRCSPRSGDLSVYWYQQSLDQGLQFLIQYYNGEERAKGNILERFSAQQFPDLHSELNLSSLELGDSALYFCASSVALRQGGTGELFFGEGSRLTVL.

The chain recombines TRBV15 with TRBJ1-5, with 10 bases matching TRBD1. Looked up from germline, CDR1 is LNHNV and CDR2 is YYDKDF (reference sequence). The J segment lost 5 bases and the V segment lost 5 bases, leaving 18 bases of the junction unmatched. The CDR3 runs 19 residues. The CDR3 DNA sequence: TGTGCCACCAGCGGACCCGGGACAGGGGATTTCATCCCGGATCAGCCCCAGCATTTT. It encodes CATSGPGTGDFIPDQPQHF.

The chain joins TRBV6-5 to TRBJ2-7; D remains ambiguous. Germline CDR1 and CDR2: MNHEY and SVGAGI. Trimming cost V 7 bases and J 0 bases, with 10 bases left between them. The CDR3 sequence is 13 residues long. CDR3 amino acids: CASISSVSYEQYF. CDR3 sequence (DNA): TGTGCCAGCATCTCCAGTGTCTCCTACGAGCAGTACTTC.

The rearrangement links TRBV6-1 to TRBJ1-2, with a tentative D call TRBD1 (5 bases). Germline values: CDR1 MNHNS, CDR2 SASEGT. The CDR3 sequence is 16 residues long. V gave up 2 bases and J gave up 7 bases, with 20 bases separating them. Here the CDR3 reads CASSEWGGRSLGGYTF. CDR3 sequence (DNA): TGTGCCAGCAGTGAATGGGGGGGTAGATCCCTAGGTGGCTACACCTTC.

The chain employs TRBV18 and TRBJ2-2, with unresolved D. The CDR3 has 15 residues. Germline loops: CDR1 KGHSH, CDR2 LQKENI. Trimming took 2 bases from V and 2 from J, leaving 9 bases between them. The chain's CDR3 is CASSPRDDNTGELFF. CDR3 bases: TGTGCCAGCTCACCAAGAGACGACAACACCGGGGAGCTGTTTTTT.

The gene calls are TRBV6-5 and TRBJ1-1; the match to TRBD1 covers 7 bases. The CDR3 loop spans 13 amino acids. Germline CDR1 reads MNHEY; CDR2 reads SVGAGI. The ends lost 0 bases at V and 8 bases at J; junction bases unmatched: 3. The CDR3 loop reads CASSYSLTGEAFF. Here the CDR3 DNA reads TGTGCCAGCAGTTACTCGCTGACAGGGGAAGCTTTCTTT.

The rearrangement uses TRBV10-3 and TRBJ2-1, with a weak D call TRBD1 (6 bases). CDR3 length equals 17 residues. Germline loops: CDR1 ENHRY, CDR2 SYGVKD. Trimming removed 3 bases at V and 0 bases at J, with 15 bases between. CDR3 region: CAISDGQGYHSYNEQFF. The DNA for the CDR3 is TGTGCCATCAGTGATGGGCAGGGGTACCACTCCTACAATGAGCAGTTCTTC.

J is TRBJ1-1 and V is TRBV7-9, with a tentative D call TRBD1 (5 bases). The CDR3 has 11 residues. Trimming pared 4 bases from V and 6 bases from J, leaving 6 bases between. CDR1 and CDR2 from the germline V gene are SEHNR and FQNEAQ (reference sequence). CDR3 residues: CASSWDAEAFF. The CDR3 coding sequence is TGTGCCAGCAGCTGGGACGCTGAAGCTTTCTTT.

The chain is built from TRBV5-1 and TRBJ2-7; 11 nucleotides agree with TRBD1. This CDR3 comprises 14 residues. Losses at the gene ends were 4 bases for V and 4 bases for J; bases not matched to a gene: 4. The germline V gene encodes CDR1 SGHRS and CDR2 YFSETQ. The CDR3 is CASSPGTGGYEQYF. As DNA, the CDR3 is TGCGCCAGCAGCCCCGGGACAGGGGGATACGAGCAGTACTTC. Based on the CDR3 plus reference TRBV5-1 and TRBJ2-7, the full variable domain is KAGVTQTPRYLIKTRGQQVTLSCSPISGHRSVSWYQQTPGQGLQFLFEYFSETQRNKGNFPGRFSGRQFSNSRSEMNVSTLELGDSALYLCASSPGTGGYEQYFGPGTRLTVT.

This chain uses TRBV19 with TRBJ2-1, with D perhaps matching TRBD2 (5 bases). This CDR3 has 15 residues. V gave up 6 bases and J gave up 8 bases, with 20 bases separating them. Germline CDR1 is LNHDA and CDR2 is SQIVND (reference sequence). The DNA of the CDR3 is TGTGCCAGTAGGGGATATAGAGGGATGAGCGATGAGCAGTTCTTC. Translated: CASRGYRGMSDEQFF. Using reference TRBV19 and TRBJ2-1 for the parts outside the CDR3, the full variable domain is DGGITQSPKYLFRKEGQNVTLSCEQNLNHDAMYWYRQDPGQGLRLIYYSQIVNDFQKGDIAEGYSVSREKKESFPLTVTSAQKNPTAFYLCASRGYRGMSDEQFFGPGTRLTVL.

J is TRBJ2-5 and V is TRBV7-2; either TRBD1 or TRBD2 may fit D (5 bases each). CDR1 is SGHTA, CDR2 FQGNSA, per germline. Deletions cut 3 bases from V and 5 bases from J, with 10 bases between. This CDR3 has 13 amino acids. CDR3 coding DNA: TGTGCCAGCAGCTTGAGCAGGGACGAGACCCAGTACTTC. Residues: CASSLSRDETQYF.

This sequence joins TRBV6-5 and TRBJ2-1; D is uncertain. CDR3 size: 15 residues. V lost 6 bases to trimming and J lost 0 bases, with 12 bases between them. From germline, CDR1 is MNHEY and CDR2 SVGAGI. The DNA of the CDR3 is TGTGCCAGCAGCCTGGTCCCGAGCTCCTACAATGAGCAGTTCTTC. Amino acids: CASSLVPSSYNEQFF.

V is TRBV7-8 and J is TRBJ2-7; D is undetermined. V was trimmed by 5 bases and J by 0 bases, leaving 11 bases between them. Germline-derived CDR1 and CDR2 are SGHVS and FQNEAQ. CDR3 length: 14 residues. CDR3 residues: CASSHDTSSYEQYF. The CDR3 DNA reads as TGTGCCAGCAGCCATGACACGAGCTCCTACGAGCAGTACTTC.

The chain recombines TRBV7-3 with TRBJ1-1; D is unclear. CDR1 SGHTA and CDR2 FQGTGA come from the germline V gene. The CDR3 runs 15 residues. With 0 bases removed from V and 0 bases from J, the gap between germline ends came to 8 bases. The CDR3 bases are TGTGCCAGCAGCTTAACGGGCGGCATGAACACTGAAGCTTTCTTT. It codes for CASSLTGGMNTEAFF.

The gene calls are TRBV19 and TRBJ2-7, with 8 bases that match TRBD1. The CDR3 contains 14 residues. Germline trimming cut 7 bases from V and 2 bases from J; bases unmatched to any gene: 7. Germline V gives CDR1 LNHDA, CDR2 SQIVND (reference sequence). The CDR3 is CASTPRQGTYEQYF. DNA for the CDR3: TGTGCCAGTACCCCACGACAGGGGACCTACGAGCAGTACTTC.

V and J are TRBV6-4 and TRBJ1-1; D might be TRBD1 (5 bases). V dropped 5 bases and J dropped 4 bases, with 14 bases sitting between them. The germline CDR1 and CDR2 sequences are MRHNA and SNTAGT. The CDR3 spans 14 residues. Written as DNA, the CDR3 is TGTGCCAGCAGTACGGGGCCCCTGGGCACTGAAGCTTTCTTT. Translating gives CASSTGPLGTEAFF.

The genes are TRBV18 and TRBJ2-7; TRBD1 or TRBD2 may be the D gene (6 bases each). The CDR3 covers 14 residues. Germline CDR1 KGHSH, CDR2 LQKENI. V was shortened by 3 bases and J by 2 bases, with 11 bases between the two germline ends. The CDR3 DNA follows: TGTGCCAGCTCACCGCGGGACATCGCCTACGAGCAGTACTTC. This encodes CASSPRDIAYEQYF.

The rearrangement uses TRBV7-5 and TRBJ1-2; TRBD1 is taken as the D call from the table, unchecked against the DNA. TRBV7-5 is a listed pseudogene. This CDR3 comprises 13 residues. In nucleotides, the CDR3 is TGTATCAGAAGCTGCAGTATTGACTATGGCTACACCTTC. Translating gives CIRSCSIDYGYTF.